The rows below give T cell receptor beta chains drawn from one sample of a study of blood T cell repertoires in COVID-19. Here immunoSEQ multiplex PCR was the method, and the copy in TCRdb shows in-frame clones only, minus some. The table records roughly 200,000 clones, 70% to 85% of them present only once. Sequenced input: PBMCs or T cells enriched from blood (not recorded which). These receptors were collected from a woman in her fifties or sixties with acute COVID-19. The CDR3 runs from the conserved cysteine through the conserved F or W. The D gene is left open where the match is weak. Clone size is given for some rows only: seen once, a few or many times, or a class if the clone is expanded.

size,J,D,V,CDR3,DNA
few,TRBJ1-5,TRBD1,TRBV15,CATSRDSFGQGSVLQPQHF,TGTGCCACCAGCAGAGATTCATTTGGACAGGGAAGCGTTCTTCAGCCCCAGCATTTT
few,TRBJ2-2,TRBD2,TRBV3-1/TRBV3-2,CASSLPLAGGPGELFF,TGTGCCAGCAGCCTCCCGCTAGCGGGGGGGCCCGGGGAGCTGTTTTTT
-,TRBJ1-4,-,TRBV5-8,CASSLDPTANEKLFF,TGTGCCAGCAGCTTGGATCCGACAGCTAATGAAAAACTGTTTTTT
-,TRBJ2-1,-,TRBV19,CASSILGLENNEQFF,TGTGCCAGTAGTATATTGGGGCTGGAAAACAATGAGCAGTTCTTC
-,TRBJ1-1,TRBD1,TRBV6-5,CASSRDRVATEAFF,TGTGCCAGCAGTCGGGACAGGGTGGCCACTGAAGCTTTCTTT
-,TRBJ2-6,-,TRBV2,CASSLEGSSGANVLTF,TGTGCCAGCAGTTTGGAGGGGTCCTCTGGGGCCAACGTCCTGACTTTC
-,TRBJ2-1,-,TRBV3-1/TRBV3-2,CASSLGGGRNNEQFF,TGTGCCAGCAGCCTGGGAGGGGGGAGAAACAATGAGCAGTTCTTC
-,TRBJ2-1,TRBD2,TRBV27,CASSLGAGGFREQFF,TGTGCCAGCAGTTTGGGAGCGGGGGGGTTTCGTGAGCAGTTCTTC
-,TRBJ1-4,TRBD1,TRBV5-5,CASSLGGQTPTNEKLFF,TGTGCCAGCAGCTTGGGGGGACAGACCCCAACTAATGAAAAACTGTTTTTT
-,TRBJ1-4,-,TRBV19,CASSFGQYFEKLFF,TGTGCCAGTAGTTTCGGACAGTACTTTGAAAAACTGTTTTTT
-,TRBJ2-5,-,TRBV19,CASSDLRSDLTQETQYF,TGTGCCAGTAGTGATTTACGTAGCGACCTTACACAAGAGACCCAGTACTTC
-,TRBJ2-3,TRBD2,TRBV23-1,CASSQSLRGSPTDTQYF,TGCGCCAGCAGTCAATCGCTCCGCGGGAGCCCCACAGATACGCAGTATTTT
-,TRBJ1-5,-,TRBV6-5,CASSSSGNQPQHF,TGTGCCAGCAGTTCATCGGGCAATCAGCCCCAGCATTTT
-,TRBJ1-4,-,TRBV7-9,CASSFGGTNEKLFF,TGTGCCAGCAGCTTCGGGGGAACGAATGAAAAACTGTTTTTT
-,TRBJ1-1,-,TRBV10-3,CATNGYRMNTEAFF,TGTGCCACCAACGGTTACAGGATGAACACTGAAGCTTTCTTT
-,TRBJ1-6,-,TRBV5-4,CASSLDGQSYNSPLHF,TGTGCCAGCAGCTTGGACGGACAAAGCTATAATTCACCCCTCCACTTT
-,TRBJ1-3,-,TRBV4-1,CASRNLGEGTGNTIYF,TGCGCCAGCAGGAATCTCGGGGAGGGTACTGGAAACACCATATATTTT
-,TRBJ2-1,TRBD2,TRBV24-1,CATSETLAGSYNEQFF,TGTGCCACCAGTGAGACTCTAGCGGGGTCCTACAATGAGCAGTTCTTC
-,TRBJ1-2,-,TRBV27,CASSRGGNYGYTF,TGTGCCAGCAGTAGAGGCGGAAACTATGGCTACACCTTC
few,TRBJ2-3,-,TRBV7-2,CASSLAWRSSTDTQYF,TGTGCCAGCAGCTTAGCTTGGCGGTCTAGCACAGATACGCAGTATTTT
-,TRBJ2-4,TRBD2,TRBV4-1,CASSYPGLGSGAKNIQYF,TGCGCCAGCAGCTACCCGGGACTAGGGTCGGGAGCCAAAAACATTCAGTACTTC
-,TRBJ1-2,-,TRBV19,CASSPSGDYGYTF,TGTGCCAGTAGTCCCAGCGGGGACTATGGCTACACCTTC
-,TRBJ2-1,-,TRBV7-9,CASSPQGTYNEQFF,TGTGCCAGCAGCCCACAGGGTACCTACAATGAGCAGTTCTTC
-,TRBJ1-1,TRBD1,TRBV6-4,CASPSGGEKNPEAFF,TGTGCCAGCCCATCAGGGGGCGAGAAGAACCCTGAAGCTTTCTTT
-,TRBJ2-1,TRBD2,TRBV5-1,CASSFPSGNNEQFF,TGCGCCAGCAGTTTCCCTAGCGGTAACAATGAGCAGTTCTTC
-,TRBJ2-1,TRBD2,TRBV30,CAWSDGIGRAGEQFF,TGTGCCTGGAGTGACGGAATCGGGAGGGCCGGCGAGCAGTTCTTC
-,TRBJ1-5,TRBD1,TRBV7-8,CASSPRTGEWQPQHF,TGTGCCAGCAGCCCGAGGACAGGGGAATGGCAGCCCCAGCATTTT
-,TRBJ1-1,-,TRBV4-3,CASSQGYDSYTEAFF,TGCGCCAGCAGCCAGGGATATGACAGCTACACTGAAGCTTTCTTT
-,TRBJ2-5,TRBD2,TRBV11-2,CASSARPSGSGETQYF,TGTGCCAGCAGCGCCCGACCTAGCGGGAGTGGGGAGACCCAGTACTTC
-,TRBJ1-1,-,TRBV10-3,CAISESTGIDTEAFF,TGTGCCATCAGTGAGTCAACAGGGATCGACACTGAAGCTTTCTTT
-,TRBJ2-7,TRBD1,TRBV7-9,CASSPGTEYYEQYF,TGTGCCAGCAGCCCCGGGACAGAGTACTACGAGCAGTACTTC
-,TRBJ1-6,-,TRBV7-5,CARSLCSPDRLYHSPLHF,TGTGCCAGAAGCTTGTGCTCTCCGGACAGACTTTACCATTCACCCCTCCACTTT
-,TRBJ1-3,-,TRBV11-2,CASSLATLSGNTIYF,TGTGCCAGCAGCTTGGCGACTCTCTCTGGAAACACCATATATTTT
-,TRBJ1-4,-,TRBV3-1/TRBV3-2,CASSQRQNIEKLFF,TGTGCCAGCAGCCAACGACAGAATATCGAAAAACTGTTTTTT
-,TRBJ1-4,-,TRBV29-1,CSVEGNIRGELFF,TGCAGCGTTGAAGGAAACATTCGTGGAGAACTGTTTTTT
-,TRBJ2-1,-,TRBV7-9,CASSHDRSPYHSLYNEQFF,TGTGCCAGCAGCCACGACAGGAGTCCTTATCACTCGTTATACAATGAGCAGTTCTTC
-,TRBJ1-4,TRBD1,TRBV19,CASSRSGQTNEKLFF,TGTGCCAGTTCAAGATCGGGACAGACTAATGAAAAACTGTTTTTT
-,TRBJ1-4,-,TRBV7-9,CASGEEQTKEKLFF,TGTGCCAGCGGCGAAGAACAGACCAAAGAAAAACTGTTTTTT
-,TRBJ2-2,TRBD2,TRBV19,CASSDLRGSLNTGELFF,TGTGCCAGTAGTGATCTGCGCGGGAGTCTGAACACCGGGGAGCTGTTTTTT
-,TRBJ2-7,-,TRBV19,CASSLSRASATYEQYF,TGTGCCAGTAGCCTGTCTAGGGCTAGCGCCACCTACGAGCAGTACTTC
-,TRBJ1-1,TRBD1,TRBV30,CAWSTRTGTTEAFF,TGTGCCTGGAGTACCCGGACAGGGACCACTGAAGCTTTCTTT
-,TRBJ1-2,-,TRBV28,CASSLPRYGYTF,TGTGCCAGCAGTCTACCACGGTATGGCTACACCTTC
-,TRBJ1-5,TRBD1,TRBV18,CASSPVGQGGSNQPQHF,TGTGCCAGCTCACCTGTAGGACAGGGAGGGAGCAATCAGCCCCAGCATTTT
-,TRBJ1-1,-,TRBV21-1,CASSKALTDTEAFF,TGTGCCAGCAGCAAAGCGCTAACAGACACTGAAGCTTTCTTT
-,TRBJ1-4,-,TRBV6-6,CASRATGLREKLFF,TGTGCCAGCAGAGCTACAGGGTTGCGTGAAAAACTGTTTTTT
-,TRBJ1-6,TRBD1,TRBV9,CASSALDRDNSPLHF,TGTGCCAGCAGCGCGCTCGACAGGGATAATTCACCCCTCCACTTT
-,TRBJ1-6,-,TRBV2,CASPVGGDSPLHF,TGTGCCAGCCCCGTGGGGGGGGACTCACCCCTCCACTTT
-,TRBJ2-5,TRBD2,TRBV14,CASIASGREKTQYF,TGTGCCAGCATCGCTAGCGGGAGGGAGAAGACCCAGTACTTC
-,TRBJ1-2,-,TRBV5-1,CASSLGDKGGYTF,TGCGCCAGCAGCTTGGGGGACAAGGGTGGCTACACCTTC
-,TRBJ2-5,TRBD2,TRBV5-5,CASSPGVAGVKETQYF,TGTGCCAGCAGCCCTGGGGTAGCGGGAGTGAAAGAGACCCAGTACTTC
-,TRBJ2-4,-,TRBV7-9,CASSPGFMGQGTKNIQYF,TGTGCCAGCAGCCCCGGATTCATGGGGCAAGGAACCAAAAACATTCAGTACTTC
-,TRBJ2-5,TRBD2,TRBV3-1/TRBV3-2,CASSQSSGGLGETQYF,TGTGCCAGCAGCCAAAGTAGCGGGGGCCTCGGGGAGACCCAGTACTTC
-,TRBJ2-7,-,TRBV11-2,CASSLRSSYEQYF,TGTGCCAGCAGCTTGCGGAGCTCCTACGAGCAGTACTTC
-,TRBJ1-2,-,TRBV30,CAWSLGFPGYGYTF,TGTGCCTGGAGTCTCGGTTTTCCCGGCTATGGCTACACCTTC
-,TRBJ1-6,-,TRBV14,CASSQVGVVVPLHF,TGTGCCAGCAGCCAAGTAGGGGTCGTGGTACCCCTCCACTTT
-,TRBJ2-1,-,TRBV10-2,CASIAGSGNEQFF,TGCGCCAGCATAGCAGGTTCGGGGAATGAGCAGTTCTTC
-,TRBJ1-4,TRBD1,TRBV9,CASSVDRTGHEKLFF,TGTGCCAGCAGCGTAGACCGGACAGGGCACGAAAAACTGTTTTTT
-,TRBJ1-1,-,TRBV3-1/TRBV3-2,CASSQVGGGTEAFF,TGTGCCAGCAGCCAAGTGGGCGGGGGCACTGAAGCTTTCTTT
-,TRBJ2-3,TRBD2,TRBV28,CASSLGGNTDTQYF,TGTGCCAGCAGTTTGGGGGGGAACACAGATACGCAGTATTTT
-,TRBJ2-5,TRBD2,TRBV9,CASSGTSVEGETQYF,TGTGCCAGCAGCGGGACTAGCGTCGAAGGAGAGACCCAGTACTTC